This entry is about one TCR beta chain. This CDR3 has 15 residues. With 4 bases clipped from V and 3 bases from J, the junction kept 4 bases outside the gene matches. Germline CDR1 is ENHRY and CDR2 is SYGVKD. The PCR template was genomic DNA. A primer set of 30 forward and 13 reverse primers amplified the CDR3. TCRdb processed the multiplex PCR reads anew with MiXCR; each CDR3 protein has one entry. The sample has about 290,000 distinct CDR3 sequences, more than 40% seen once. These data originate in a study of type 1 and type 2 diabetes patients. Study summary: The cohort mixed type 1 diabetes, type 2 diabetes and nondiabetic donors.

The source material was peripheral blood mononuclear cells (PBMCs). The chain recombines TRBV10-3 with TRBJ2-2; 8 bases map to TRBD2. The clonotype comes from a man between 18 and 35 years old with type 2 diabetes. DNA of the CDR3: TGTGCCATCAGTGGGTATAGCGGGGACACCGGGGAGCTGTTTTTT. Protein: CAISGYSGDTGELFF.